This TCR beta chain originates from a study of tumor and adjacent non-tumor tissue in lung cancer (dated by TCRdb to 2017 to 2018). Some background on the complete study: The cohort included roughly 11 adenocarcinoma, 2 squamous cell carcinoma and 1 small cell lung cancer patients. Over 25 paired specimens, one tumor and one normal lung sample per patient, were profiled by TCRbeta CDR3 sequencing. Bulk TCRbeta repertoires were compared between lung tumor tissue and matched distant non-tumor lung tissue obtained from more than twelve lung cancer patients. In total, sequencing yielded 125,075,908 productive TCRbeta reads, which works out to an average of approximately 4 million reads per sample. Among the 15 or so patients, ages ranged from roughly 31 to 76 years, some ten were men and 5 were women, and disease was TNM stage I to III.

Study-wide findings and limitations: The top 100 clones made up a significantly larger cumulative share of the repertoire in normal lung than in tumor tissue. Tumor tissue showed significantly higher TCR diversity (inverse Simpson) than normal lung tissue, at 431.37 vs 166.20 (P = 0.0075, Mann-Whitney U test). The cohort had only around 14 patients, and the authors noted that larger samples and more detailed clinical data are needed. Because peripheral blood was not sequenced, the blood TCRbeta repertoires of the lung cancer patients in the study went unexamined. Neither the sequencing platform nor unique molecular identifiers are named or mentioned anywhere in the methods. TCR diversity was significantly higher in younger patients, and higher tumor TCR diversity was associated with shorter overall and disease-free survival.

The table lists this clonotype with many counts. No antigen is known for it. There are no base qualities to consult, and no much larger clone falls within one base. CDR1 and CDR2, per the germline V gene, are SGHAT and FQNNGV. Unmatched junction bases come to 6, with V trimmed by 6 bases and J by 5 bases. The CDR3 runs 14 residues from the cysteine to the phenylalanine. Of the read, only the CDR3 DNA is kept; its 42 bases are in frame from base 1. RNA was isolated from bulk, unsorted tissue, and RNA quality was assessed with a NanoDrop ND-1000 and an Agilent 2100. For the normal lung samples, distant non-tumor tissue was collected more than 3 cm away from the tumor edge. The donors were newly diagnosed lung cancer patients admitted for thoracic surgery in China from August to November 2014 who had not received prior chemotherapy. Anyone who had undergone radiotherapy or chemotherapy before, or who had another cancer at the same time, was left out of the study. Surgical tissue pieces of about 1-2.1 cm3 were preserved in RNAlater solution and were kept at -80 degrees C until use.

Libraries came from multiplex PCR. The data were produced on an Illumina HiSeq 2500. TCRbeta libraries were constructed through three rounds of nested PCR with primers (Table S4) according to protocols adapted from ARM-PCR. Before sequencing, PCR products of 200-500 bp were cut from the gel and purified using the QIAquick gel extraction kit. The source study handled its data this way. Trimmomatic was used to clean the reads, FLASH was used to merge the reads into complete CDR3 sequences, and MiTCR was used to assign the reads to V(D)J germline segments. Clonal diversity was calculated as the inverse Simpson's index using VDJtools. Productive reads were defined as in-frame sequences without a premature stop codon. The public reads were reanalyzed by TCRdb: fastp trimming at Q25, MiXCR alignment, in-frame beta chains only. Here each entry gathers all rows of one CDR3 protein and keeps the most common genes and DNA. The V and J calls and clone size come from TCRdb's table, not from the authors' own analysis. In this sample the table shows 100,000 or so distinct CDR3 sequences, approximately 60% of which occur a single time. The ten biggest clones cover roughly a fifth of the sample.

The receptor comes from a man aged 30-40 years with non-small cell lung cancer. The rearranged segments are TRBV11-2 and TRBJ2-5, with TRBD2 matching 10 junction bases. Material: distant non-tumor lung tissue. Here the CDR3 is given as CASRERGGTETQYF. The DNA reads TGTGCCAGCAGGGAGCGGGGGGGCACGGAGACCCAGTACTTC.